These T cell receptor beta chains were read from a single sample in a study of T cell repertoires in cytomegalovirus infection. TCRdb re-analysed the reads in MiXCR, keeping a single row per CDR3 protein. The sample lists about 250,000 distinct CDR3 sequences, approximately 17% occurring once. Sequencing was carried out using CD8+ T cells from PBMCs. The receptors come from a human donor in good health (CMV status not recorded). Some clones in this sample may be carry-over from other donors' samples. CDR3s include the opening cysteine and the closing phenylalanine or tryptophan. The D gene is left open where the match is weak. Not all rows give a size; the values are once, few, many and, for expanded clones, a class.

>TRBV28|TRBD1|TRBJ2-7|13|.
TGTTCTGCCTGGCAGGGGGCATCCTACGAGCAGTACTTC
CSAWQGASYEQYF
>TRBV11-3|TRBD2|TRBJ2-3|14|.
TGTGCCAGCAGCCCTGGGACTAGTGCGGATACGCAGTATTTT
CASSPGTSADTQYF
>TRBV20-1|.|TRBJ2-1|16|few
TGCAGTGCTACGACCAAATTACGGGGCAGGGGGGATGAGCAGTTCTTC
CSATTKLRGRGDEQFF
>TRBV4-1|.|TRBJ2-3|15|.
TGCGCCAGCAGCCTAATAGCGATCAGCACAGATACGCAGTATTTT
CASSLIAISTDTQYF
>TRBV5-6|.|TRBJ1-2|14|.
TGTGCCAGCAGCTCACCGGGACAATCGTATGGCTACACCTTC
CASSSPGQSYGYTF
>TRBV7-9|.|TRBJ2-7|12|many
TGTGCCAGCAGCTTAATACTATCCGAGCAGTACTTC
CASSLILSEQYF
>TRBV6-5|.|TRBJ2-3|13|many
TGTGCCAGCAGTTACTCGGAGACAGATACGCAGTATTTT
CASSYSETDTQYF
>TRBV28|TRBD2|TRBJ2-1|16|.
TGTGCCAGCAGGCTAGCGGGGGGGGGCTTTAACAATGAGCAGTTCTTC
CASRLAGGGFNNEQFF
>TRBV2|.|TRBJ2-7|12|.
TGTGCCAGCAGAGGGGGGGTGCACGAGCAGTACTTC
CASRGGVHEQYF
>TRBV7-8|.|TRBJ2-7|15|many
TGTGCCAGCAGCTTCTTTCCGGGGGTCACTTTCGAGCAGTACTTC
CASSFFPGVTFEQYF
>TRBV5-6|.|TRBJ1-1|12|.
TGTGCCAGCAGCCTCCAGGGGATTGAAGCTTTCTTT
CASSLQGIEAFF
>TRBV28|.|TRBJ1-5|14|.
TGTGCCAGCAGTTTCGAGCAGGGAGGCCAGCCCCAGCATTTT
CASSFEQGGQPQHF
>TRBV6-2/TRBV6-3|.|TRBJ2-7|15|many
TGTGCCAGCAGTTCAGCCGGGGCATTGCTCTACGAGCAGTACTTC
CASSSAGALLYEQYF
>TRBV10-3|.|TRBJ1-5|14|many
TGTGCCATCAGTGAGTCTGGAAGTAGTCAGCCCCAGCATTTT
CAISESGSSQPQHF
>TRBV5-6|.|TRBJ1-5|15|many
TGTGCCAGCAGCTTGCTGGACATCTACTATCAGCCCCAGCATTTT
CASSLLDIYYQPQHF
>TRBV4-3|.|TRBJ2-7|14|.
TGCGCCAGCAGCCAAGGTCATCAGGGATACGAGCAGTACTTC
CASSQGHQGYEQYF
>TRBV5-4|.|TRBJ2-5|12|.
TGTGCCTGTGAAGACACAAAAGAGACCCAGTACTTC
CACEDTKETQYF
>TRBV2|.|TRBJ1-1|15|few
TGTGCCAGCAGGGAGGCCCCACGAGGTATCACTGAAGCTTTCTTT
CASREAPRGITEAFF
>TRBV7-9|.|TRBJ2-3|16|.
TGTGCCAGCAGCTCCCTACCAGCGGTGATCACAGATACGCAGTATTTT
CASSSLPAVITDTQYF
>TRBV7-8|.|TRBJ2-7|14|few
TGTGCCAGCAGCTTAGCGGGGACATACTACGAGCAGTACTTC
CASSLAGTYYEQYF
>TRBV12-3/TRBV12-4|.|TRBJ2-5|16|many
TGTGCCAGCAGTTTTCTTCTCGTTCCCGACCCAGAGACCCAGTACTTC
CASSFLLVPDPETQYF
>TRBV7-9|.|TRBJ2-7|13|.
TGTGCCAGCAGCTCTAGACAGATCTACGAGCAGTACTTC
CASSSRQIYEQYF
>TRBV23-1|.|TRBJ2-7|14|few
TGCGCCAGCAGTCAATGGGGCAGGTCCTACGAGCAGTACTTC
CASSQWGRSYEQYF
>TRBV6-5|TRBD1|TRBJ1-1|13|.
TGTGCCAGTGTGGGACAGGGCATCATCGGAGCTTTCTTT
CASVGQGIIGAFF
>TRBV11-2|.|TRBJ2-7|13|.
TGTGCCAGCAGCTTAGCGGTTCCCTACGAGCAGTACTTC
CASSLAVPYEQYF
>TRBV29-1|.|TRBJ1-2|15|few
TGCAGCGTTGAATCTTGGCAGTCTCTTAAGGATGGCTACACCTTC
CSVESWQSLKDGYTF